This T cell receptor beta chain was obtained from a study of blood T cell repertoires in COVID-19. Original handling: Reference gene primer amplification in the assay estimated nucleated cell counts. TCRdb's copy holds only in-frame clones and misses some; the assay was immunoSEQ multiplex PCR. The V and J calls and clone size are taken from that table; D and trimming were inferred from the DNA. The sample lists about 220,000 clones; roughly 80% were seen once. V shed 5 bases, J shed 5 bases, and the junction held 5 bases outside the gene matches. The CDR3 is made up of 14 amino acids. Per the germline V gene, CDR1 is MNHNS and CDR2 is SASEGT.

This clonotype was sampled from a woman in her 40s with acute COVID-19. Sequencing was done on a sample of PBMCs or T cells enriched from blood (not recorded which). This chain joins TRBV6-1 and TRBJ2-1, with 8 bases identical to TRBD2. The CDR3 bases are TGTGCCAGCAGTTCGACTAGCGAAAACAATGAGCAGTTCTTC. Translating it yields CASSSTSENNEQFF.